This is a list of T cell receptor beta chains from one sample in a study of T cell responses to AZD1222 COVID-19 vaccine. Only in-frame clones appear in the TCRdb table, and some are missing; sequencing was by immunoSEQ multiplex PCR. The sample records 110,000 to 150,000 clones, roughly 93% being singletons. The sequencing used peripheral blood, collected on day 0 of AZD1222 vaccination. The receptors derive from an adult in good health. CDR3s include the opening cysteine and the closing phenylalanine or tryptophan. The order of the fields is J gene, V gene, D gene, clone size, CDR3 protein, CDR3 DNA. D genes are given only for firm matches. Size values are once, few and many counts, or a class for expanded clones, and some rows have none.

TRBJ1-2,TRBV6-5,TRBD1,-,CASKVRGRGGYTF,TGTGCCAGCAAGGTCAGGGGGCGGGGTGGCTACACCTTC
TRBJ2-3,TRBV7-8,-,-,CASSLSWASGTDTQYF,TGTGCCAGCAGCTTAAGTTGGGCATCGGGCACAGATACGCAGTATTTT
TRBJ1-4,TRBV20-1,TRBD1,-,CSALRQGRLFF,TGCAGTGCCCTCCGACAGGGAAGACTGTTTTTT
TRBJ2-2,TRBV19,-,-,CASSNHRVGTAGELFF,TGTGCCAGTAGTAATCACAGGGTCGGGACCGCCGGGGAGCTGTTTTTT
TRBJ2-1,TRBV5-1,TRBD2,-,CASSLATTSGPWDEQFF,TGCGCCAGCAGCTTGGCTACGACTAGCGGGCCGTGGGATGAGCAGTTCTTC
TRBJ1-4,TRBV30,-,-,CAWSLGGANEKLFF,TGTGCCTGGAGCCTCGGTGGGGCTAATGAAAAACTGTTTTTT
TRBJ1-4,TRBV30,TRBD1,-,CAWSRDRGHSNEKLFF,TGTGCCTGGTCCCGGGACAGGGGGCATAGTAATGAAAAACTGTTTTTT
TRBJ2-7,TRBV12-5,-,-,CASGLNSGTTYEQYF,TGTGCTAGTGGTTTGAACTCTGGGACAACCTACGAGCAGTACTTC
TRBJ1-3,TRBV9,TRBD1,few,CASSVMITGEGSTIYF,TGTGCCAGCAGCGTAATGATAACAGGGGAAGGAAGCACCATATATTTT
TRBJ2-1,TRBV7-8,TRBD1,once,CASSPIIHGTVPYEQFF,TGTGCCAGCAGCCCCATTATCCACGGGACAGTTCCATATGAGCAGTTCTTC
TRBJ2-3,TRBV5-1,TRBD2,-,CASSLEGLAGASDTQYF,TGCGCCAGCAGCTTGGAGGGACTAGCGGGAGCCTCAGATACGCAGTATTTT
TRBJ2-1,TRBV10-1,TRBD2,-,CASSDPGTSGNNEQFF,TGCGCCAGCAGTGACCCCGGGACTAGCGGTAACAATGAGCAGTTCTTC
TRBJ2-3,TRBV3-1/TRBV3-2,-,-,CASSLDLGTDTQYF,TGTGCCAGCAGCCTCGACCTTGGCACAGATACGCAGTATTTT
TRBJ1-1,TRBV3-1/TRBV3-2,-,-,CASSPGGEGNTEAFF,TGTGCCAGCAGCCCCGGGGGTGAGGGAAACACTGAAGCTTTCTTT
TRBJ1-5,TRBV7-9,-,-,CASSFGQSNQPQHF,TGTGCCAGCAGCTTCGGACAGTCCAATCAGCCCCAGCATTTT
TRBJ1-1,TRBV19,TRBD1,-,CASSTRQGAEAFF,TGTGCCAGTAGTACCCGACAGGGGGCTGAAGCTTTCTTT
TRBJ2-1,TRBV5-6,TRBD1,-,CASSSGGRNEQFF,TGTGCCAGCAGCTCAGGGGGAAGGAATGAGCAGTTCTTC
TRBJ1-6,TRBV27,-,-,CASSLGALSPLHF,TGTGCCAGCAGTTTGGGGGCCCTTTCACCCCTCCACTTT
TRBJ1-4,TRBV6-5,-,-,CASSFGTVEEKLFF,TGTGCCAGCAGTTTCGGGACTGTGGAGGAAAAACTGTTTTTT
TRBJ1-4,TRBV6-5,-,-,CASSFTGTTNEKLFF,TGTGCCAGCAGCTTTACGGGCACAACTAATGAAAAACTGTTTTTT
TRBJ2-7,TRBV19,TRBD2,-,CASSAWTSGTPYEQYF,TGTGCCAGTAGTGCCTGGACTAGCGGGACCCCCTACGAGCAGTACTTC
TRBJ1-6,TRBV30,TRBD1,once,CAWSVGRGNSPLHF,TGTGCCTGGAGTGTCGGCAGGGGGAATTCACCCCTCCACTTT
TRBJ1-1,TRBV18,TRBD1,-,CASSPGPGQGNTEAFF,TGTGCCAGCTCACCAGGTCCCGGACAGGGGAACACTGAAGCTTTCTTT
TRBJ1-3,TRBV4-1,-,-,CASSQDPGYDYGNTIYF,TGCGCCAGCAGCCAAGATCCCGGGTACGACTATGGGAACACCATATATTTT
TRBJ2-1,TRBV10-2,TRBD1,-,CASSGRGGPGQFF,TGCGCCAGCAGTGGCAGAGGGGGCCCCGGCCAGTTCTTC
TRBJ1-2,TRBV30,-,-,CAWIPPRGQKIGYTF,TGTGCCTGGATACCTCCACGAGGGCAGAAAATTGGCTACACCTTC
TRBJ2-7,TRBV29-1,TRBD1,-,CSADRTGESYEQYF,TGCAGCGCCGACCGGACAGGGGAGTCCTACGAGCAGTACTTC
TRBJ1-6,TRBV5-4,-,-,CASSQDSLNSPLHF,TGTGCCAGCAGTCAGGACAGCCTTAATTCACCCCTCCACTTT
TRBJ2-7,TRBV29-1,TRBD1,-,CSVDIPGQGTNEQYF,TGCAGCGTTGACATTCCGGGACAGGGAACCAACGAGCAGTACTTC
TRBJ1-2,TRBV28,-,-,CASSFGTLHGYTF,TGTGCCAGCAGTTTCGGGACACTCCATGGCTACACCTTC
TRBJ2-1,TRBV29-1,TRBD2,once,CSLGLAGYNEQFF,TGCAGTCTAGGACTAGCGGGCTACAATGAGCAGTTCTTC
TRBJ2-7,TRBV3-1/TRBV3-2,TRBD2,-,CASSQGLAGGSSYEQYF,TGTGCCAGCAGCCAAGGACTAGCGGGAGGTAGCTCCTACGAGCAGTACTTC
TRBJ2-3,TRBV28,-,-,CATFSGQSTDTQYF,TGTGCCACCTTTTCGGGACAAAGCACAGATACGCAGTATTTT
TRBJ1-5,TRBV27,-,-,CASRERGQPQHF,TGTGCCAGCAGAGAAAGGGGGCAGCCCCAGCATTTT
TRBJ2-5,TRBV4-2,-,-,CASSQVNGLQETQYF,TGTGCCAGCAGCCAAGTAAACGGTCTCCAAGAGACCCAGTACTTC
TRBJ1-2,TRBV28,TRBD1,-,CASSFQTGRIGMGYTF,TGTGCCAGCAGTTTCCAGACAGGGCGCATAGGGATGGGCTACACCTTC
TRBJ1-1,TRBV18,-,once,CASSPRALNTEAFF,TGTGCCAGCTCACCCCGGGCGTTGAACACTGAAGCTTTCTTT
TRBJ2-2,TRBV18,-,-,CASSSRGTGELFF,TGTGCCAGCTCGAGCAGGGGCACCGGGGAGCTGTTTTTT
TRBJ2-1,TRBV7-2,-,-,CASSLFWSSYNEQFF,TGTGCCAGCAGCTTATTTTGGAGCTCCTACAATGAGCAGTTCTTC
TRBJ2-2,TRBV2,-,-,CASSGTDNTGELFF,TGTGCCAGCAGTGGGACAGATAACACCGGGGAGCTGTTTTTT
TRBJ2-5,TRBV7-8,TRBD2,-,CASSLVTSGNAETQYF,TGTGCCAGCAGCTTAGTCACTAGCGGGAATGCTGAGACCCAGTACTTC
TRBJ2-3,TRBV3-1/TRBV3-2,TRBD2,-,CASRATSGSGADTQYF,TGTGCCAGCAGGGCGACTAGCGGGAGTGGGGCAGATACGCAGTATTTT
TRBJ1-1,TRBV30,-,once,CAWSSSMNTEAFF,TGTGCCTGGAGTTCGAGTATGAACACTGAAGCTTTCTTT
TRBJ2-3,TRBV5-1,TRBD2,-,CASSPLTSGGTDTQYF,TGCGCCAGCAGCCCGTTGACTAGCGGGGGTACAGATACGCAGTATTTT
TRBJ1-1,TRBV7-9,TRBD1,-,CASSFLDRATEAFF,TGTGCCAGCAGCTTCCTGGACAGGGCCACTGAAGCTTTCTTT
TRBJ2-1,TRBV30,TRBD2,-,CAWSVYLAGVGEQFF,TGTGCCTGGAGTGTATACCTAGCGGGAGTCGGGGAGCAGTTCTTC
TRBJ2-5,TRBV7-9,TRBD1,-,CASSFGDRGEETQYF,TGTGCCAGCAGCTTTGGGGACAGGGGGGAAGAGACCCAGTACTTC
TRBJ2-7,TRBV19,TRBD2,-,CASTTSGRTPAEQYF,TGTGCCAGTACGACTAGCGGGAGGACCCCCGCCGAGCAGTACTTC
TRBJ2-7,TRBV19,TRBD1,-,CASSGTGGEQYF,TGTGCCAGTAGTGGGACAGGCGGCGAGCAGTACTTC
TRBJ2-2,TRBV11-2,TRBD2,-,CASSSLGGGLTGELFF,TGTGCCAGCAGCTCCCTCGGCGGGGGGCTCACCGGGGAGCTGTTTTTT
TRBJ1-5,TRBV25-1,TRBD1,-,CASSPQGMSNQPQHF,TGTGCCAGCAGTCCACAGGGGATGAGCAATCAGCCCCAGCATTTT
TRBJ1-3,TRBV9,-,-,CASSPRPDVSGNTIYF,TGTGCCAGCAGCCCCCGCCCCGACGTATCTGGAAACACCATATATTTT
TRBJ2-2,TRBV7-2,-,-,CASSLSPNTGELFF,TGTGCCAGCAGCCTATCACCGAACACCGGGGAGCTGTTTTTT
TRBJ2-3,TRBV4-1,TRBD1,-,CASSRVIPSGQGSDTQYF,TGCGCCAGCAGCCGGGTTATACCTTCGGGACAGGGGTCAGATACGCAGTATTTT
TRBJ1-1,TRBV6-4,-,-,CASSDRENTEAFF,TGTGCCAGCAGTGACAGGGAGAACACTGAAGCTTTCTTT
TRBJ1-5,TRBV4-1,-,-,CASSPIGVGQPQHF,TGCGCCAGCAGCCCGATCGGAGTCGGCCAGCCCCAGCATTTT
TRBJ1-4,TRBV20-1,-,-,CSASGPAFEKLFF,TGCAGTGCTAGTGGGCCGGCATTTGAAAAACTGTTTTTT
TRBJ2-7,TRBV18,TRBD2,-,CASSPAGTNTYEQYF,TGTGCCAGCTCACCTGCCGGGACTAACACCTACGAGCAGTACTTC
TRBJ2-7,TRBV7-9,TRBD2,-,CASSSTGTSRYEQYF,TGTGCCAGCAGCTCTACCGGGACTAGCAGATACGAGCAGTACTTC
TRBJ1-6,TRBV2,TRBD1,-,CASREDRASYNSPLHF,TGTGCCAGCAGGGAAGACAGGGCATCCTATAATTCACCCCTCCACTTT